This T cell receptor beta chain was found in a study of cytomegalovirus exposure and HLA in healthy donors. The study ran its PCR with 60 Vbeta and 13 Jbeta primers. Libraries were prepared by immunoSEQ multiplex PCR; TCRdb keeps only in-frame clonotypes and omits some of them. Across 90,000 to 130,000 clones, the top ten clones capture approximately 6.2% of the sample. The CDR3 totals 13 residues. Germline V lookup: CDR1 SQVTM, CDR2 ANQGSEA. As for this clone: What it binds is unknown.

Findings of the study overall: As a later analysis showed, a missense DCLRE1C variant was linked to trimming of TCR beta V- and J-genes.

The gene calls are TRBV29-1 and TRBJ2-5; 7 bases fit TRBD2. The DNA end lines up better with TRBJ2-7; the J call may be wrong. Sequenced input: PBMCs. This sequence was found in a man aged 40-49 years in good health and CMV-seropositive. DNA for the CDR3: TGCAGCGTCGGGGGGTCGGGGGCCTACGAGCAGTACTTC. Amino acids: CSVGGSGAYEQYF.